This TCR beta chain was profiled in a study of blood T cell repertoires in COVID-19. Using immunoSEQ multiplex PCR, the repertoire was profiled, and TCRdb retains in-frame clones only, with some absent. The sample lists 360,000 or so clones; about nine tenths were seen once. The CDR3 runs to 15 residues. Germline V lookup: CDR1 LNHDA, CDR2 SQIVND (reference sequence). After removal of 5 bases from V and 3 bases from J, the junction contained 3 bases not matched to a gene. The sample was peripheral blood. The gene calls are TRBV19 and TRBJ2-1; 11 bases are shared with TRBD2. The receptor comes from a woman aged 55-69 years with COVID-19, enrolled during active disease. In nucleotides, the CDR3 is TGTGCCAGTAGTTTCACTAGCGGGGGCTACAATGAGCAGTTCTTC. Translating gives CASSFTSGGYNEQFF.